This TCR beta chain was found in a study of T cells in Graves' hyperthyroidism and ophthalmopathy. CDR3 length: 15 amino acids. Germline CDR1 is MNHNS and CDR2 is SASEGT. V was clipped by 1 base and J by 3 bases, with 10 bases between them. RNA transcripts served as the template for amplifying TCR beta CDR3 regions. HTBI primers were the set used in a first-round RT-PCR of the TCR CDR3. One entry per CDR3 protein results from TCRdb running MiXCR on the multiplex PCR reads. There are 300,000 to 400,000 distinct CDR3 sequences in the sample; about 15% occur only once, and around 25% lies in the top ten.

This receptor was obtained from a young woman with Graves' hyperthyroidism. Specimen: blood. The rearrangement joins TRBV6-1 to TRBJ1-5, with D possibly TRBD1 on 5 matching bases. In DNA, the CDR3 is TGTGCCAGCAGTGAAGGGTGGGGGACCAATCAGCCCCAGCATTTT. It is translated as CASSEGWGTNQPQHF.